Listed below are T cell receptor beta chains from one sample, sequenced in a study of cytomegalovirus exposure and HLA in healthy donors. Method: immunoSEQ multiplex PCR; TCRdb's copy keeps in-frame clones and lacks some. The sample table includes 95,000 to 150,000 clones. The sequencing sample was made of PBMCs. Every receptor here comes from a young man in good health and CMV-seronegative. Both conserved end residues are part of each CDR3. The D gene is left open where the match is weak. Size values are once, few and many counts, or a class for expanded clones, and some rows have none.

j_call | clone_size | d_call | v_call | cdr3_aa | cdr3_nt
TRBJ1-2 | . | TRBD1 | TRBV5-6 | CASSFGQDYGYTF | TGTGCCAGCAGCTTTGGACAGGACTATGGCTACACCTTC
TRBJ1-2 | . | TRBD1 | TRBV6-5 | CASSWDRGRGYTF | TGTGCCAGCAGTTGGGACAGGGGGCGAGGCTACACCTTC
TRBJ2-2 | . | TRBD2 | TRBV30 | CALGLAGGPDTGELFF | TGTGCCTTAGGACTAGCGGGAGGGCCGGACACCGGGGAGCTGTTTTTT
TRBJ2-1 | . | . | TRBV6-6 | CASSYSRGNEQFF | TGTGCCAGCAGTTACTCGAGGGGGAATGAGCAGTTCTTC
TRBJ2-3 | . | TRBD1 | TRBV7-8 | CASSFFAGGTTDTQYF | TGTGCCAGCAGCTTTTTCGCAGGGGGTACCACAGATACGCAGTATTTT
TRBJ2-5 | . | TRBD2 | TRBV7-9 | CASSSGLAGEETQYF | TGTGCCAGCAGCTCCGGACTAGCGGGAGAAGAGACCCAGTACTTC
TRBJ2-1 | . | . | TRBV2 | CASSRYEQFF | TGTGCCAGCAGTCGTTATGAGCAGTTCTTC
TRBJ1-6 | . | . | TRBV6-6 | CASTTGLFNSPLHF | TGTGCCAGCACCACGGGACTATTTAATTCACCCCTCCACTTT
TRBJ2-2 | . | TRBD2 | TRBV19 | CASSSGTSGYTGELFF | TGTGCCAGTAGTAGTGGGACTAGCGGCTACACCGGGGAGCTGTTTTTT
TRBJ1-1 | . | . | TRBV7-9 | CASSLETVLIEAFF | TGTGCCAGCAGCTTAGAAACGGTTCTGATAGAAGCTTTCTTT
TRBJ1-5 | . | TRBD1 | TRBV19 | CASSIKVRGDSNQPQHF | TGTGCCAGTAGTATAAAGGTCAGGGGGGATAGCAATCAGCCCCAGCATTTT
TRBJ2-6 | . | . | TRBV10-3 | CAISAGGSGANVLTF | TGTGCCATCAGTGCCGGGGGCTCTGGGGCCAACGTCCTGACTTTC
TRBJ2-5 | . | TRBD2 | TRBV27 | CASSPLAGDREQYF | TGTGCCAGCAGCCCGTTAGCGGGAGACCGAGAGCAGTACTTC
TRBJ2-7 | . | TRBD1 | TRBV7-9 | CASTKAGQGNYEQYF | TGTGCCAGCACCAAAGCGGGACAGGGGAACTACGAGCAGTACTTC
TRBJ2-5 | . | TRBD2 | TRBV28 | CASSFGPGLAPETQYF | TGTGCCAGCAGTTTCGGTCCGGGACTAGCGCCAGAGACCCAGTACTTC
TRBJ2-4 | . | TRBD1 | TRBV19 | CATSAPGQKKNIQYF | TGTGCCACCTCCGCCCCGGGACAGAAAAAAAACATTCAGTACTTC
TRBJ1-6 | . | . | TRBV4-1 | CASSQDVGQANSPLHF | TGCGCCAGCAGCCAAGATGTGGGGCAGGCTAATTCACCCCTCCACTTT
TRBJ2-5 | . | . | TRBV7-9 | CASSLLGVEETQYF | TGTGCCAGCAGCTTATTAGGGGTGGAGGAGACCCAGTACTTC
TRBJ2-7 | . | TRBD1 | TRBV5-6 | CASSHVPGQGPGEQYF | TGTGCCAGCAGCCACGTCCCGGGACAGGGTCCGGGGGAGCAGTACTTC
TRBJ1-6 | . | . | TRBV18 | CASSPPRAAGVNSPLHF | TGTGCCAGCTCACCACCCCGGGCCGCAGGGGTCAATTCACCCCTCCACTTT
TRBJ2-1 | . | TRBD2 | TRBV29-1 | CSVGTSVNEQFF | TGCAGCGTCGGGACTAGCGTTAATGAGCAGTTCTTC
TRBJ2-3 | . | TRBD1 | TRBV6-1 | CASSEESGTGGKDTQYF | TGTGCCAGCAGTGAGGAGTCGGGGACAGGGGGCAAAGATACGCAGTATTTT
TRBJ1-4 | . | . | TRBV6-4 | CAGSGGELLANEKLFF | TGTGCCGGCAGTGGGGGGGAGCTCCTCGCTAATGAAAAACTGTTTTTT
TRBJ2-7 | . | . | TRBV11-1 | CASSRDFGSYEQYF | TGTGCCAGCAGCCGGGACTTTGGTTCCTACGAGCAGTACTTC
TRBJ2-3 | . | TRBD2 | TRBV6-1 | CASSEIEREDFADTQYF | TGTGCCAGCAGTGAAATAGAGCGGGAGGATTTTGCAGATACGCAGTATTTT
TRBJ1-1 | . | . | TRBV7-9 | CASSHEIGGNTEAFF | TGTGCCAGCAGTCATGAAATAGGGGGGAACACTGAAGCTTTCTTT
TRBJ1-2 | . | . | TRBV5-1 | CASSLSVVAPYGYTF | TGCGCCAGCAGCTTATCCGTTGTGGCACCCTATGGCTACACCTTC
TRBJ1-2 | . | . | TRBV4-3 | CASSQTDDRLNYGYTF | TGCGCCAGCAGCCAAACAGACGACAGACTCAACTATGGCTACACCTTC
TRBJ2-7 | . | TRBD1 | TRBV5-6 | CASSLGTVLFYEQYF | TGTGCCAGCAGCCTAGGGACAGTCCTATTCTACGAGCAGTACTTC
TRBJ2-5 | . | TRBD1 | TRBV23-1 | CAGGTGVDQETQYF | TGCGCCGGTGGGACAGGGGTAGACCAAGAGACCCAGTACTTC
TRBJ2-3 | . | . | TRBV7-8 | CASSLFFRRDTQYF | TGTGCCAGCAGCTTATTTTTCAGGAGGGATACGCAGTATTTT
TRBJ1-1 | . | . | TRBV6-1 | CASSENPGVGAEAFF | TGTGCCAGCAGTGAGAATCCCGGGGTCGGAGCTGAAGCTTTCTTT
TRBJ2-7 | . | TRBD2 | TRBV28 | CASSLWPTSGSRGEQYF | TGTGCCAGCAGTTTATGGCCCACTAGCGGGAGTAGGGGCGAGCAGTACTTC
TRBJ2-3 | . | . | TRBV5-1 | CASSNLEDTDTQYF | TGCGCCAGCAGCAACCTAGAGGACACAGATACGCAGTATTTT
TRBJ2-1 | . | . | TRBV28 | CASEVDNEQFF | TGTGCCAGCGAGGTGGACAATGAGCAGTTCTTC
TRBJ2-7 | . | . | TRBV14 | CASSQLGQFSYEQYF | TGTGCCAGCAGCCAGCTAGGACAGTTCTCCTACGAGCAGTACTTC
TRBJ2-1 | . | . | TRBV14 | CASSQERERRNEQFF | TGTGCCAGCAGCCAAGAACGGGAGAGGCGCAATGAGCAGTTCTTC
TRBJ2-5 | . | . | TRBV5-1 | CASSRIPGIQETQYF | TGCGCCAGCAGCCGGATCCCCGGGATCCAAGAGACCCAGTACTTC
TRBJ2-5 | . | . | TRBV21-1 | CASSSGLSQETQYF | TGTGCCAGCAGCTCGGGACTATCTCAAGAGACCCAGTACTTC
TRBJ1-4 | . | . | TRBV28 | CASSLGGGEGEKLFF | TGTGCCAGCAGTTTAGGGGGAGGGGAGGGTGAAAAACTGTTTTTT
TRBJ1-5 | . | . | TRBV28 | CASSFLGGASLQPQHF | TGTGCCAGCAGTTTCCTGGGGGGGGCAAGTCTTCAGCCCCAGCATTTT
TRBJ1-4 | . | TRBD1 | TRBV28 | CASSLGQANEKLFF | TGTGCCAGCAGTTTAGGACAGGCTAATGAAAAACTGTTTTTT
TRBJ2-2 | . | . | TRBV5-1 | CASSLAPGDTGELFF | TGCGCCAGCAGCTTGGCCCCCGGGGACACCGGGGAGCTGTTTTTT
TRBJ1-4 | . | . | TRBV7-8 | CASSFAGGGGKLFF | TGTGCCAGCAGCTTTGCGGGGGGCGGGGGAAAACTGTTTTTT
TRBJ1-2 | . | TRBD1 | TRBV10-3 | CAISDVSGGHYGYTF | TGTGCCATCAGTGACGTGTCAGGGGGGCACTATGGCTACACCTTC
TRBJ1-2 | . | . | TRBV4-1 | CASSQISTGIYGYTF | TGCGCCAGCAGCCAAATTTCTACAGGCATCTATGGCTACACCTTC
TRBJ1-1 | . | TRBD1 | TRBV2 | CASSPTGGYPNTEAFF | TGTGCCAGCAGTCCGACAGGGGGATACCCAAACACTGAAGCTTTCTTT
TRBJ2-3 | . | . | TRBV11-2 | CASSSDREGTDTQYF | TGTGCCAGCAGCTCCGACAGGGAGGGCACAGATACGCAGTATTTT
TRBJ2-1 | . | TRBD2 | TRBV7-9 | CASSASLAGGFYEQFF | TGTGCCAGCAGCGCCTCACTAGCGGGAGGTTTTTATGAGCAGTTCTTC
TRBJ2-7 | . | . | TRBV12-1 | CASSPRAQGLLYEQYF | TGTGCCAGCAGCCCCCGTGCGCAGGGCCTACTCTACGAGCAGTACTTC
TRBJ2-7 | . | . | TRBV29-1 | CSVGGGISYEQYF | TGCAGCGTAGGGGGCGGGATCTCCTACGAGCAGTACTTC
TRBJ1-3 | medium-sized | . | TRBV10-3 | CAISPRGSGNTIYF | TGTGCCATCAGCCCACGGGGCTCTGGAAACACCATATATTTT
TRBJ2-3 | . | TRBD1 | TRBV5-4 | CASSYRDRHRYAVF | TGTGCCAGCAGTTACCGGGACAGACACAGATACGCAGTATTT
TRBJ2-3 | . | TRBD1 | TRBV7-3 | CASSPGGFTDTQYF | TGTGCCAGCAGCCCAGGGGGATTCACAGATACGCAGTATTTT
TRBJ2-7 | . | TRBD2 | TRBV29-1 | CSARTSSYEQYF | TGCAGCGCCAGGACTAGCTCCTACGAGCAGTACTTC